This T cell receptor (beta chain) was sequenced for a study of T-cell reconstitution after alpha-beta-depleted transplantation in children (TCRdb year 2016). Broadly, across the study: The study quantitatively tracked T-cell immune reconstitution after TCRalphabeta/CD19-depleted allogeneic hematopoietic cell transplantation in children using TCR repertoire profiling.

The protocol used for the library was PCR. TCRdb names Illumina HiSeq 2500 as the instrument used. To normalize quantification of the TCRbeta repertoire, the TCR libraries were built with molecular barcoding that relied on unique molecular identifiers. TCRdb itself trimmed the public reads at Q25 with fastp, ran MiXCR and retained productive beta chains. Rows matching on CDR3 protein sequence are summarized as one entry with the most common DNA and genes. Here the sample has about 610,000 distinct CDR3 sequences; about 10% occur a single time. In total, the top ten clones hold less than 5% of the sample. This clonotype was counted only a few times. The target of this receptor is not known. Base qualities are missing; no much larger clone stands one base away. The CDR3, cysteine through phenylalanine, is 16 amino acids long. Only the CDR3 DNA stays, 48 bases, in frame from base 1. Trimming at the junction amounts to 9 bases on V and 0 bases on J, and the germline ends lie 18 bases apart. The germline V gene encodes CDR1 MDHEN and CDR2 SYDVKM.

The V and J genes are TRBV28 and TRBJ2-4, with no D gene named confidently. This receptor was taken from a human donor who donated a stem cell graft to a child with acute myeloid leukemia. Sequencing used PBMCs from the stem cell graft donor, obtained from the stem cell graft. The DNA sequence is TGTGCCAGTTGCAAGGACCTACTTATAGCCAAAAACATTCAGTACTTC. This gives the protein CASCKDLLIAKNIQYF. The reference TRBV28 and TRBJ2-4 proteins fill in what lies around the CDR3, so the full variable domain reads DVKVTQSSRYLVKRTGEKVFLECVQDMDHENMFWYRQDPGLGLRLIYFSYDVKMKEKGDIPEGYSVSREKKERFSLILESASTNQTSMYLCASCKDLLIAKNIQYFGAGTRLSVL.